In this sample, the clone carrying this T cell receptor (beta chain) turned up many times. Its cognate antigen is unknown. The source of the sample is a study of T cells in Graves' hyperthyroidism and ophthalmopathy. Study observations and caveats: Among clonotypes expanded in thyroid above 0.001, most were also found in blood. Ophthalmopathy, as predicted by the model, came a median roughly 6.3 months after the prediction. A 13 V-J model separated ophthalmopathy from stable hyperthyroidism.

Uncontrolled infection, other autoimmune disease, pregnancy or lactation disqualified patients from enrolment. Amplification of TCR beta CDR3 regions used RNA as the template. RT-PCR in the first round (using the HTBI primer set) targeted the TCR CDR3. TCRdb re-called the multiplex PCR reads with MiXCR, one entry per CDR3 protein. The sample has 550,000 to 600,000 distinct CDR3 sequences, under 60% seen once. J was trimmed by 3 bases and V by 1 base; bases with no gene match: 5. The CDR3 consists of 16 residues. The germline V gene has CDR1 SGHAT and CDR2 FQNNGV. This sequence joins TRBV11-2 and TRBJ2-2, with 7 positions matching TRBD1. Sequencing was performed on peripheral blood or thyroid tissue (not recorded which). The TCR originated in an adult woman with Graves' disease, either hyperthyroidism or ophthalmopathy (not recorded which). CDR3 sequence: CASSLVTGAHTGELFF. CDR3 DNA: TGTGCCAGCAGCTTAGTAACAGGGGCACACACCGGGGAGCTGTTTTTT.